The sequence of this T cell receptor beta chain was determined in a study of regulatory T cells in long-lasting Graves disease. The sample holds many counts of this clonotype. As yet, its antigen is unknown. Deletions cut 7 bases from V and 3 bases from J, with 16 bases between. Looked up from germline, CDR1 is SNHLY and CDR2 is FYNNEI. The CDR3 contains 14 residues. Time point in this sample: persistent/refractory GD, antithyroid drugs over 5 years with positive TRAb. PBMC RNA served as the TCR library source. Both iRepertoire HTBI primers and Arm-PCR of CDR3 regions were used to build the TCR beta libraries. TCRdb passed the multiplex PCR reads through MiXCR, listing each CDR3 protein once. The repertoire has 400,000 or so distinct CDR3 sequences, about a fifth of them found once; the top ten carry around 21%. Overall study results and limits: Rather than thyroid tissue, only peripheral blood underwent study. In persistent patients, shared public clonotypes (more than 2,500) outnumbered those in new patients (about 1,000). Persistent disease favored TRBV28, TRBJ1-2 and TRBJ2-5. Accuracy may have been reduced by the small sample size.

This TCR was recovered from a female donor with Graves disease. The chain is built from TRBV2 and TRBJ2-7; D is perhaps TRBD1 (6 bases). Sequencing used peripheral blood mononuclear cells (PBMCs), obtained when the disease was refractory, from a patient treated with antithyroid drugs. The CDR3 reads CASNSQGLFYEQYF. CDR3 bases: TGTGCCAGCAACAGTCAGGGGTTGTTCTACGAGCAGTACTTC.